This entry lists 27 T cell receptor beta chains sequenced from one sample in a study of blood T cell repertoires in COVID-19. TCRdb's copy holds only in-frame clones and misses some; the assay was immunoSEQ multiplex PCR. The sample shows around 200,000 clones, about nine tenths of them seen only once. The sequencing input was peripheral blood. Receptors were obtained from a man older than 75 with acute or convalescent COVID-19.

In this sample, this clone turned up a few times. The chain uses TRBV24-1 and TRBJ2-5; 7 bases are shared with TRBD2. The CDR3 covers 11 residues. The J segment lost 9 bases and the V segment lost 5 bases, leaving 2 bases of the junction unmatched. Germline loops: CDR1 KGHDR, CDR2 SFDVKD. The CDR3 loop reads CATSAAGAQYF. The DNA of the CDR3 is TGTGCCACCAGTGCTGCGGGGGCCCAGTACTTC.

The chain joins TRBV11-2 to TRBJ1-2; TRBD1 matches 9 bases. Germline trimming cut 1 base from V and 3 bases from J; bases unmatched to any gene: 3. From germline, CDR1 is SGHAT and CDR2 FQNNGV. The CDR3 length is 15 residues. The CDR3 DNA is TGTGCCAGCAGCTTAGTCACAGGGGGCGACTATGGCTACACCTTC. This gives the protein CASSLVTGGDYGYTF.

The chain has TRBV4-3 and TRBJ1-1; TRBD1 is a possible D gene (5 bases). The germline V gene encodes CDR1 LGHNA and CDR2 YSLEER. V shed 0 bases and J shed 1 base, with 9 bases lying between them. CDR3 length equals 15 residues. The CDR3 is CASSQDQGSNTEAFF. The CDR3 region has the DNA TGCGCCAGCAGCCAAGATCAGGGCTCGAACACTGAAGCTTTCTTT.

This chain uses TRBV9 with TRBJ2-1, with D tentatively TRBD1 (5 bases). CDR1 and CDR2 from the germline V gene are SGDLS and YYNGEE. V dropped 0 bases and J dropped 2 bases, with 9 bases sitting between them. This CDR3 region has 15 residues. This CDR3 reads CASSVGGLAYNEQFF. As DNA, the CDR3 is TGTGCCAGCAGCGTAGGGGGCTTAGCCTACAATGAGCAGTTCTTC.

This chain joins TRBV6-1 and TRBJ1-5, with D maybe TRBD1 (6 bases). The ends were cut back, 1 base at V and 3 bases at J, with 10 bases in the middle. This CDR3 has 15 residues. CDR1 is MNHNS and CDR2 is SASEGT in the germline V gene. The CDR3 nucleotides are TGTGCCAGCAGTGAAGGGCAGGGGTACAATCAGCCCCAGCATTTT. Amino acid sequence: CASSEGQGYNQPQHF.

The chain has TRBV14 and TRBJ1-4, with 8 nucleotides matching TRBD1. This CDR3 has 15 amino acids. CDR1 and CDR2 (germline): SGHDN, FVKESK. J was trimmed by 5 bases and V by 4 bases; bases with no gene match: 6. The CDR3 region is CASSPPGQANEKLFF. The CDR3 bases are TGTGCCAGCAGCCCACCGGGACAGGCAAATGAAAAACTGTTTTTT.

The gene calls are TRBV28 and TRBJ1-2, with 7 bases that match TRBD1. The CDR3 contains 13 residues. Germline V gives CDR1 MDHEN, CDR2 SYDVKM. V was clipped by 6 bases and J by 6 bases; unmatched bases: 7. CDR3 in amino acids: CASRQGTDHGYTF. As DNA, the CDR3 is TGTGCCAGCAGGCAAGGGACAGACCATGGCTACACCTTC.

This chain links TRBV5-1 with TRBJ2-5; a weak D match, TRBD1 (6 bases). Trimming removed 1 base from V and 1 base from J, with 11 bases in between. CDR3 length: 15 amino acids. Germline-derived CDR1 and CDR2 are SGHRS and YFSETQ. DNA for the CDR3: TGCGCCAGCAGCTTGTCTGGGGGCGCCCAAGAGACCCAGTACTTC. This translates into CASSLSGGAQETQYF.

V and J are TRBV11-3 and TRBJ2-3; TRBD2 is a possible D gene (7 bases). The CDR3 spans 16 residues. The V gene lost 5 bases and the J gene lost 2 bases, with 17 bases spanning the gap. Germline V gene lookup returns CDR1 SGHNT and CDR2 YENEEA. In nucleotides, the CDR3 is TGTGCCAGCAGCCAGTCGGGGGGCCTAATCACAGATACGCAGTATTTT. Its translation: CASSQSGGLITDTQYF.

The chain combines TRBV6-2 or TRBV6-3 with TRBJ2-3; TRBD2 aligns across 10 bases. Per germline, CDR1 MNHEY and CDR2 SVGEGT. The ends lost 2 bases at V and 2 bases at J; junction bases unmatched: 7. The CDR3 extends over 17 amino acids. In DNA, the CDR3 is TGTGCCAGCAGTTACCCTTCCAGCGGGAGGGCCACAGATACGCAGTATTTT. Translation gives CASSYPSSGRATDTQYF.

The chain combines TRBV5-1 with TRBJ1-4; possible D gene TRBD1, 6 bases. The germline CDR1 and CDR2 sequences are SGHRS and YFSETQ. V was trimmed by 3 bases and J by 8 bases, leaving 14 bases between them. The CDR3 extends over 14 amino acids. CDR3 DNA: TGCGCCAGCAGCTCCGGGACAACTTTAGAAAAACTGTTTTTT. It translates to CASSSGTTLEKLFF.

The V call is TRBV7-3, the J call TRBJ2-3; the match to TRBD2 covers 8 bases. Germline V gene lookup returns CDR1 SGHTA and CDR2 FQGTGA. CDR3 length: 15 residues. The J segment lost 2 bases and the V segment lost 5 bases, leaving 6 bases of the junction unmatched. The CDR3 spells CASSRLAGLTDTQYF. In DNA, the CDR3 is TGTGCCAGCAGCCGTTTAGCGGGACTCACAGATACGCAGTATTTT.

The V call is TRBV23-1, the J call TRBJ2-7; D not certain. TRBV23-1 is placed among ORFs of uncertain function. Between the trimmed V and J ends, which lost 6 bases and 7 bases, there was a span of 22 bases. The CDR3 is 15 amino acids. The CDR3 coding sequence is TGCGCCAGCAGACCCCCTTCGGATCTAGGATATGAGCAGTACGTC. This sequence encodes CASRPPSDLGYEQYV.

The chain couples TRBV7-2 to TRBJ1-4; 12 bases are a match to TRBD1. Germline assignment: CDR1 SGHTA and CDR2 FQGNSA. The CDR3 contains 16 residues. V trimming: 5 bases; J trimming: 8 bases; junction bases outside the gene matches: 9. CDR3 coding DNA: TGTGCCAGCAGCGTAGGGACAGGGGGCCGACGAGAAAAACTGTTTTTT. Translation: CASSVGTGGRREKLFF. Full variable domain (outside the CDR3, taken from reference TRBV7-2 and TRBJ1-4): GAGVSQSPSNKVTEKGKDVELRCDPISGHTALYWYRQSLGQGLEFLIYFQGNSAPDKSGLPSDRFSAERTGGSVSTLTIQRTQQEDSAVYLCASSVGTGGRREKLFFGSGTQLSVL.

The genes are TRBV7-2 and TRBJ1-5, with D uncertain. This CDR3 has 14 amino acids. V was pared by 4 bases and J by 0 bases, with 7 bases between. In germline, CDR1 is SGHTA, CDR2 FQGNSA. CDR3 sequence: CASSSVNSNQPQHF. The CDR3 DNA reads as TGTGCCAGCAGCTCAGTTAATAGCAATCAGCCCCAGCATTTT. Combining the CDR3 with reference TRBV7-2 and TRBJ1-5 gives the whole variable domain GAGVSQSPSNKVTEKGKDVELRCDPISGHTALYWYRQSLGQGLEFLIYFQGNSAPDKSGLPSDRFSAERTGGSVSTLTIQRTQQEDSAVYLCASSSVNSNQPQHFGDGTRLSIL.

About this clone itself: This same CDR3 is encoded by further DNA sequences in the sample. CDR3 residues: CASSPNGGNTEAFF. CDR3 in DNA: TGTGCCAGCTCACCGAACGGAGGTAACACTGAAGCTTTCTTT. The rearrangement uses TRBV18 and TRBJ1-1, with D uncertain. The CDR3 totals 14 residues. Between the trimmed V and J ends, which lost 3 bases and 2 bases, there was a span of 10 bases. The germline V gene encodes CDR1 KGHSH and CDR2 LQKENI.

The CDR3 DNA reads TGTGCCACCCATAAAGGACGGACAGACACTGAAGCTTTCTTT. It yields the protein CATHKGRTDTEAFF. The V and J genes are TRBV10-3 and TRBJ1-1, with a possible D match to TRBD1 (6 bases). V shed 10 bases and J shed 3 bases, with 18 bases lying between them. The germline CDR1 and CDR2 sequences are ENHRY and SYGVKD. The CDR3 is made up of 14 amino acids.

V usage is TRBV3-1 (or the pseudogene TRBV3-2) and J usage is TRBJ2-7; D is perhaps TRBD2 (5 bases). Germline assignment: CDR1 LGHDT and CDR2 YNNKEL (reference sequence). The CDR3 runs to 15 residues. V was clipped by 3 bases and J by 3 bases, with 15 bases between them. CDR3: CASSQPLAGRYEQYF. In DNA form, the CDR3 reads TGTGCCAGCAGCCAGCCCCTAGCAGGTCGCTACGAGCAGTACTTC.

This rearrangement joins TRBV18 to TRBJ2-1; 8 bases map to TRBD2. Losses at the gene ends were 3 bases for V and 9 bases for J; bases not matched to a gene: 4. The germline V gene encodes CDR1 KGHSH and CDR2 LQKENI. The CDR3 runs to 13 residues. The CDR3 sequence: CASSPSTSVEQFF. CDR3 DNA sequence: TGTGCCAGCTCACCTTCGACTAGCGTTGAGCAGTTCTTC.

Only one count was recorded for this clone. This rearrangement joins TRBV18 to TRBJ2-7; 9 bases map to TRBD1. The germline V gene encodes CDR1 KGHSH and CDR2 LQKENI. The CDR3 totals 14 residues. The V and J ends lost 2 bases and 9 bases, in that order; junction bases with no gene match: 8. Here the CDR3 DNA reads TGTGCCAGCTCACCAAGGACAGGGGAAGACGGGCAGTACTTC. Translating gives CASSPRTGEDGQYF.

The chain combines TRBV7-2 with TRBJ2-5, with D unresolved. Per germline, CDR1 SGHTA and CDR2 FQGNSA. V lost 1 base and J 1 base, leaving 13 bases between the germline ends. The CDR3 has 16 amino acids. The CDR3 region is CASSLGWRGGQETQYF. CDR3 sequence (DNA): TGTGCCAGCAGCTTAGGGTGGCGAGGCGGCCAAGAGACCCAGTACTTC.

V and J are TRBV18 and TRBJ2-3; 7 bases line up with TRBD1. The junction had 6 bases not matched to a gene; V was cut back by 2 bases and J by 10 bases. CDR3 size: 13 residues. Germline-derived CDR1 and CDR2 are KGHSH and LQKENI. DNA of the CDR3: TGTGCCAGCTCACCAAACACAGGGGTCCCGCAGTATTTT. It is translated as CASSPNTGVPQYF.

The chain recombines TRBV28 with TRBJ2-2, with 14 bases that match TRBD2. This CDR3 is 17 amino acids long. Germline V gives CDR1 MDHEN, CDR2 SYDVKM. V lost 5 bases, J lost 6 bases, and 8 bases stayed unmatched. The DNA for the CDR3 is TGTGCCAGCAGTACCCTGACTAGCGGGAGGGGCGCCGGGGAGCTGTTTTTT. It codes for CASSTLTSGRGAGELFF.

Points on this clone: Its ends do not fully match the called genes, so a read error is possible. The genes are TRBV7-7 and TRBJ1-4; D gene ambiguous. From germline, CDR1 is SSHAT and CDR2 FNYEAQ (reference sequence). The CDR3 is 13 residues long. CDR3 DNA: TGTGCTAGCAGCCCATTAGTCGGGGAAAAACTGTTTTTT. Amino acid sequence: CASSPLVGEKLFF.

The chain links TRBV18 to TRBJ2-6; 10 nucleotides align to TRBD1. Germline V gene lookup returns CDR1 KGHSH and CDR2 LQKENI. J lost 2 bases, V lost 3 bases, and 10 bases had no gene match. CDR3 size: 19 residues. The CDR3 region has the DNA TGTGCCAGCTCACCTTTCCTCGGGACAGGGGTTACTGGGGCCAACGTCCTGACTTTC. It is translated as CASSPFLGTGVTGANVLTF. Looking up the rest from reference TRBV18 and TRBJ2-6 gives the full variable domain: NAGVMQNPRHLVRRRGQEARLRCSPMKGHSHVYWYRQLPEEGLKFMVYLQKENIIDESGMPKERFSAEFPKEGPSILRIQQVVRGDSAAYFCASSPFLGTGVTGANVLTFGAGSRLTVL.

This chain uses TRBV11-3 with TRBJ2-3, with TRBD2 matching 10 bases. Per the germline V gene, CDR1 is SGHNT and CDR2 is YENEEA. V was pared by 7 bases and J by 7 bases, with 8 bases of the junction left unmatched. The CDR3 consists of 14 residues. The CDR3: CASTGLAGGNTQYF. The CDR3 DNA reads TGTGCCAGCACCGGATTAGCGGGAGGTAATACGCAGTATTTT.

This clone occurred a few times. The junction differs from germline at one of its ends, possibly a read error. The chain has TRBV5-1 and TRBJ2-1; D gene ambiguous. CDR1 SGHRS and CDR2 YFSETQ come from the germline V gene. The CDR3 covers 11 residues. The CDR3 region is CASSSNNEQFF. In DNA form, the CDR3 reads TGCGCCAGCAGCTCCAACAATGAGCAGTTCTTC.